A selection of T cell receptor beta chains follows, all from one sample in a study of identical twins. MiXCR, applied by TCRdb to the 5' RACE reads, yields one record per CDR3 protein. The sample includes approximately 600,000 distinct CDR3 sequences, 7.1% of them seen just once. These data are also associated with another study on yellow fever vaccine responses in identical twins.

The sequenced sample consisted of PBMCs. Source of these receptors: a woman aged 18-29 years in good health. CDR3s include the opening cysteine and the closing phenylalanine or tryptophan. A D gene is named only where the DNA matches it firmly. Clone size, where shown, is once, few, many, or a class for clones that have expanded.

V	size	J	D	CDR3	DNA
TRBV3-1	-	TRBJ2-7	TRBD2	CASSQVSGRAYEQYF	TGTGCCAGCAGCCAAGTGAGCGGGAGAGCCTACGAGCAGTACTTC
TRBV7-6	many	TRBJ2-1	-	CASSLYRGPNEQFF	TGTGCCAGCAGCTTATACAGAGGGCCCAATGAGCAGTTCTTC
TRBV15	many	TRBJ2-7	-	CATSRGTEKYYEQYF	TGTGCCACCAGCAGAGGGACAGAGAAGTATTACGAGCAGTACTTC
TRBV12-3/TRBV12-4	many	TRBJ2-2	TRBD1	CASSLKTGGTGELFF	TGTGCCAGCAGTTTAAAAACAGGGGGCACCGGGGAGCTGTTTTTT
TRBV10-3	many	TRBJ1-5	-	CAISEAGNQPQHF	TGTGCCATCAGTGAAGCAGGGAATCAGCCCCAGCATTTT
TRBV18	many	TRBJ2-2	-	CASSPGPGNTGELFF	TGTGCCAGCTCCCCAGGGCCTGGGAACACCGGGGAGCTGTTTTTT
TRBV6-1	few	TRBJ1-2	-	CATNRDIAHNGYTF	TGTGCCACAAACCGGGACATCGCCCACAATGGCTACACCTTC
TRBV27	-	TRBJ2-2	-	CASSFPQSAGWSGELFF	TGTGCCAGCAGTTTTCCACAGTCGGCGGGGTGGTCCGGGGAGCTGTTTTTT
TRBV4-1	many	TRBJ2-3	-	CASSQNSDTQYF	TGCGCCAGCAGCCAAAACTCAGATACGCAGTATTTT
TRBV20-1	-	TRBJ2-4	-	CSARDRGAAKNIQYF	TGCAGTGCTCGGGACCGTGGGGCGGCCAAAAACATTCAGTACTTC
TRBV7-2	few	TRBJ1-4	-	CASSSTGAPAANEKLFF	TGTGCCAGCAGCTCGACAGGAGCGCCAGCAGCTAATGAAAAACTGTTTTTT
TRBV5-1	few	TRBJ1-5	TRBD1	CASSPHGTGGPQPQHF	TGCGCCAGCAGCCCACACGGGACAGGGGGCCCTCAGCCCCAGCATTTT
TRBV12-3/TRBV12-4	-	TRBJ2-5	TRBD1	CASSSGTGWKWETQYF	TGTGCCAGCAGCTCCGGGACAGGGTGGAAGTGGGAGACCCAGTACTTC
TRBV27	-	TRBJ1-1	-	CASSFRGRRGTEAFF	TGTGCCAGCAGTTTTCGGGGGCGGAGAGGAACTGAAGCTTTCTTT
TRBV5-5	few	TRBJ2-5	TRBD2	CASSWGGVAGDQETQYF	TGTGCCAGCAGCTGGGGTGGGGTAGCGGGGGACCAAGAGACCCAGTACTTC
TRBV6-1	few	TRBJ1-6	-	CASGLQGGNNSPLHF	TGTGCCAGCGGGCTTCAGGGTGGAAATAATTCACCCCTCCACTTT
TRBV15	many	TRBJ2-3	TRBD2	CATSEGLAGGNTDTQYF	TGTGCCACCAGCGAAGGACTAGCGGGGGGAAACACAGATACGCAGTATTTT
TRBV12-3/TRBV12-4	-	TRBJ2-1	TRBD2	CASSKGPGLAGGNEQFF	TGTGCCAGCAGCAAAGGACCGGGTCTAGCGGGAGGCAATGAGCAGTTCTTC
TRBV7-2	-	TRBJ2-5	TRBD2	CASSLYHGGVVYF	TGTGCCAGCAGCTTATACCACGGGGGGGTCGTGTACTTC
TRBV19	-	TRBJ2-1	TRBD2	CASSPTVLAGGLNEQFF	TGTGCCAGTAGCCCAACTGTACTAGCGGGGGGGCTGAATGAGCAGTTCTTC
TRBV20-1	many	TRBJ2-1	-	CSANTLRGQFF	TGCAGTGCCAATACTCTGAGGGGGCAGTTCTTC
TRBV12-3/TRBV12-4	-	TRBJ1-5	TRBD1	CASSFGDRGLGSNQPQHF	TGTGCCAGCAGTTTCGGGGACAGGGGGCTCGGTAGCAATCAGCCCCAGCATTTT
TRBV12-3/TRBV12-4	-	TRBJ1-1	TRBD1	CASSESDRGSPEAFF	TGTGCCAGCAGTGAATCCGACAGGGGGAGTCCTGAAGCTTTCTTT
TRBV12-3/TRBV12-4	few	TRBJ2-5	TRBD2	CASSLGGNGGAGETQYF	TGTGCCAGCAGTTTAGGCGGAAACGGGGGGGCGGGAGAGACCCAGTACTTC
TRBV4-2	-	TRBJ2-5	TRBD2	CASSQEQLAKETQYF	TGTGCCAGCAGCCAAGAACAACTAGCGAAAGAGACCCAGTACTTC
TRBV10-3	few	TRBJ2-2	-	CATENKGTGELFF	TGTGCCACGGAGAATAAAGGGACCGGGGAGCTGTTTTTT
TRBV29-1	many	TRBJ2-2	TRBD1	CSVPDRANTGELFF	TGCAGCGTCCCAGACAGGGCAAACACCGGGGAGCTGTTTTTT
TRBV10-3	many	TRBJ1-1	-	CAISQLDTEAFF	TGTGCCATCTCCCAACTTGACACTGAAGCTTTCTTT
TRBV29-1	many	TRBJ2-7	-	CSVEVRGRNYEQYF	TGCAGCGTTGAAGTCCGGGGCCGTAACTACGAGCAGTACTTC
TRBV7-9	-	TRBJ2-7	-	CASSLGGLVSYEQYF	TGTGCCAGCAGCTTAGGAGGGTTAGTCTCCTACGAGCAGTACTTC
TRBV20-1	-	TRBJ2-1	TRBD2	CSATGTSGRQEQFF	TGCAGTGCTACCGGGACTAGCGGGAGACAGGAGCAGTTCTTC
TRBV29-1	many	TRBJ2-1	TRBD2	CSVEGLSAGGSSYNEQFF	TGCAGCGTTGAAGGGCTATCGGCGGGAGGCAGCTCCTACAATGAGCAGTTCTTC
TRBV11-3	-	TRBJ2-3	-	CASSLDTSGSTDTQYF	TGTGCCAGCAGCTTAGATACGAGCGGGAGCACAGATACGCAGTATTTT
TRBV29-1	many	TRBJ2-5	TRBD1	CSVDIGQGETQYF	TGCAGCGTGGACATTGGACAGGGAGAGACCCAGTACTTC
TRBV29-1	many	TRBJ1-1	TRBD1	CSVGFSRDRDTEAFF	TGCAGCGTCGGTTTTTCCCGGGACAGGGACACTGAAGCTTTCTTT
TRBV20-1	-	TRBJ1-5	-	CSASPSGNQPQHF	TGCAGTGCTAGCCCGTCTGGCAATCAGCCCCAGCATTTT
TRBV2	many	TRBJ2-7	-	CASRKGSYEQYF	TGTGCCAGCAGAAAGGGGTCCTACGAGCAGTACTTC
TRBV14	many	TRBJ1-3	-	CASSQEISGGNTIYF	TGTGCCAGCAGCCAAGAAATTTCAGGGGGAAACACCATATATTTT
TRBV20-1	few	TRBJ1-6	-	CSLYTNNSPLHF	TGCAGTCTTTATACGAATAATTCACCCCTCCACTTT
TRBV27	-	TRBJ2-2	-	CASSRGPRGNTGELFF	TGTGCCAGCAGCCGTGGGCCCCGGGGAAACACCGGGGAGCTGTTTTTT
TRBV29-1	-	TRBJ2-3	-	CSVDHQIATDTQYF	TGCAGCGTTGATCATCAAATAGCCACAGATACGCAGTATTTT
TRBV27	-	TRBJ2-5	-	CASSLIGFAETQYF	TGTGCCAGCAGTTTAATAGGCTTTGCTGAGACCCAGTACTTC
TRBV2	few	TRBJ2-1	TRBD2	CASSVGTSVDEQFF	TGTGCCAGCAGTGTAGGGACTAGCGTTGATGAGCAGTTCTTC
TRBV27	few	TRBJ1-1	-	CASSPAIGTEAFF	TGTGCCAGCAGTCCGGCGATCGGGACTGAAGCTTTCTTT
TRBV6-5	few	TRBJ2-1	-	CASSYEGILSYNEQFF	TGTGCCAGCAGTTACGAAGGCATCTTATCCTACAATGAGCAGTTCTTC